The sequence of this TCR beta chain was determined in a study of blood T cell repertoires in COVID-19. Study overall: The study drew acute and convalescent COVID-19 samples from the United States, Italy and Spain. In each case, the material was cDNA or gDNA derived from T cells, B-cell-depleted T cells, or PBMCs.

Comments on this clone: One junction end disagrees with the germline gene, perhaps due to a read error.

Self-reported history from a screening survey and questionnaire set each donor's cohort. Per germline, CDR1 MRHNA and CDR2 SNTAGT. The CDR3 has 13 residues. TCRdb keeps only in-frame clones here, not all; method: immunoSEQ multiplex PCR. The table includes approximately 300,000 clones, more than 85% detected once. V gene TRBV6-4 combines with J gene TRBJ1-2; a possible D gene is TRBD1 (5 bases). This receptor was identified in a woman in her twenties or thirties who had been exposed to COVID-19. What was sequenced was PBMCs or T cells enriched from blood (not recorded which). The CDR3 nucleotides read TGTGCCACCAGTCCGACAGCTAACTATGGCTACACCTTC. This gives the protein CATSPTANYGYTF.